A single sample is the source of the 26 T cell receptor beta chains below, sequenced in a study of Ad26.COV2.S vaccination and SARS-CoV-2 variants. Data came from immunoSEQ multiplex PCR; TCRdb stores just in-frame clones and leaves some out. In the table there are more than 150,000 clones, around 90% of which are singletons. The starting material was peripheral blood, obtained after recovery from COVID-19. These receptors were obtained from a human donor who had recovered from COVID-19.

This chain links TRBV19 with TRBJ1-5; a possible D gene is TRBD1 (5 bases). Deletions cut 5 bases from V and 1 base from J, with 15 bases between. The germline gives CDR1 LNHDA, CDR2 SQIVND (reference sequence). This CDR3 comprises 16 residues. Here the CDR3 reads CASSDTGYPSNQPQHF. The CDR3 nucleotides are TGTGCCAGTAGTGACACAGGATACCCAAGCAATCAGCCCCAGCATTTT.

This clone was seen only a few times. The V call is TRBV5-1, the J call TRBJ1-5; the D is unclear. The V end lost 4 bases, the J end lost 7 bases, and 12 bases lay between the germline ends. Per germline, CDR1 SGHRS and CDR2 YFSETQ. This CDR3 region has 13 residues. CDR3 in DNA: TGCGCCAGCAGCCCCCCTGAGGGCCAGCCCCAGCATTTT. It is translated as CASSPPEGQPQHF.

This clone was detected only once. J is TRBJ2-3 and V is TRBV27; 9 nucleotides line up with TRBD2. After removal of 6 bases from V and 2 bases from J, the junction contained 9 bases not matched to a gene. The CDR3 extends over 16 amino acids. Germline V lookup: CDR1 MNHEY, CDR2 SMNVEV (reference sequence). The CDR3 is CASSIRLAVYTDTQYF. CDR3 DNA sequence: TGTGCCAGCAGCATCCGACTAGCGGTCTACACAGATACGCAGTATTTT.

The V call is TRBV9, the J call TRBJ1-1; D may be TRBD1 (6 bases). V shed 1 base and J shed 1 base, with 8 bases lying between them. The CDR3 length is 14 residues. The germline V gene encodes CDR1 SGDLS and CDR2 YYNGEE. The CDR3 loop is CASSVRGANTEAFF. As DNA, the CDR3 is TGTGCCAGCAGCGTACGGGGGGCGAACACTGAAGCTTTCTTT.

The rearrangement uses TRBV7-2 and TRBJ1-6; a weak D match, TRBD1 (5 bases). The CDR3 runs to 15 residues. Trimming shortened V by 5 bases and J by 10 bases, and 18 bases separated the two germline ends. CDR1 SGHTA and CDR2 FQGNSA come from the germline V gene. As DNA, the CDR3 is TGTGCCAGCAGCGACGGGTCTTGGGGCGGCTCACCCCTCCACTTT. The encoded protein is CASSDGSWGGSPLHF.

CDR3: CASSRDRIQGAIGADTQYF. In DNA form, the CDR3 reads TGTGCCAGCTCACGCGACCGAATACAGGGGGCGATCGGTGCAGATACGCAGTATTTT. The chain combines TRBV18 with TRBJ2-3; TRBD1 matches 9 bases. The CDR3 extends over 19 amino acids. CDR1 and CDR2 from the germline V gene are KGHSH and LQKENI. With 4 bases clipped from V and 4 bases from J, the junction kept 18 bases outside the gene matches.

This chain joins TRBV5-4 and TRBJ2-7; perhaps D is TRBD1 or TRBD2 (6 bases each). The CDR3 spans 14 residues. Deletions cut 4 bases from V and 2 bases from J, with 13 bases between. The V gene's germline CDR1 is SGHNT and CDR2 YYREEE (reference sequence). CDR3 loop: CASSEGGRPYEQYF. The CDR3 bases are TGTGCCAGCAGCGAGGGGGGAAGACCCTACGAGCAGTACTTC.

The chain employs TRBV5-1 and TRBJ2-5; perhaps TRBD1 as D (5 bases). The CDR3 has 14 amino acids. Germline V gene lookup returns CDR1 SGHRS and CDR2 YFSETQ. The V end lost 0 bases, the J end lost 4 bases, and 10 bases lay between the germline ends. The CDR3 region is CASSLEWQGETQYF. The CDR3 nucleotides are TGCGCCAGCAGCTTGGAGTGGCAGGGAGAGACCCAGTACTTC.

This chain joins TRBV28 and TRBJ1-6; weak D call: TRBD1 (5 bases). The V gene's germline CDR1 is MDHEN and CDR2 SYDVKM. The CDR3 runs to 13 residues. V lost 7 bases, J lost 11 bases, and 15 bases lay in between. The CDR3 sequence is CASTSDIGAPLHF. CDR3 in DNA: TGTGCCAGCACCTCGGACATAGGGGCACCCCTCCACTTT. Using reference TRBV28 and TRBJ1-6 for the parts outside the CDR3, the full variable domain is DVKVTQSSRYLVKRTGEKVFLECVQDMDHENMFWYRQDPGLGLRLIYFSYDVKMKEKGDIPEGYSVSREKKERFSLILESASTNQTSMYLCASTSDIGAPLHFGNGTRLTVT.

The chain couples TRBV7-9 to TRBJ1-5, with D hard to call. V was pared by 2 bases and J by 4 bases, with 9 bases between. The CDR3 is 14 residues long. Germline V lookup: CDR1 SEHNR, CDR2 FQNEAQ (reference sequence). The CDR3 sequence: CASSLSDGNQPQHF. The DNA of the CDR3 is TGTGCCAGCAGCTTATCCGACGGGAATCAGCCCCAGCATTTT.

This clone is a singleton in its sample. The chain couples TRBV7-9 to TRBJ1-2; 7 nucleotides match TRBD1. The junction had 4 bases not matched to a gene; V was cut back by 2 bases and J by 7 bases. Germline V gene lookup returns CDR1 SEHNR and CDR2 FQNEAQ (reference sequence). The CDR3 is 13 residues long. The CDR3 sequence is CASSLRGQSGYTF. As DNA, the CDR3 is TGTGCCAGCAGCTTAAGGGGGCAGTCTGGCTACACCTTC. The full variable domain, with the rest looked up from reference TRBV7-9 and TRBJ1-2, is DTGVSQNPRHKITKRGQNVTFRCDPISEHNRLYWYRQTLGQGPEFLTYFQNEAQLEKSRLLSDRFSAERPKGSFSTLEIQRTEQGDSAMYLCASSLRGQSGYTFGSGTRLTVV.

V is TRBV6-5 and J is TRBJ2-1; TRBD2 agrees at 14 bases. Germline V gene data show CDR1 as MNHEY and CDR2 as SVGAGI. The CDR3 spans 15 residues. Germline trimming cut 8 bases from V and 6 bases from J; bases unmatched to any gene: 6. The CDR3 protein is CASLTGTSGSNEQFF. The CDR3 region has the DNA TGTGCCAGCCTAACCGGGACTAGCGGGAGCAATGAGCAGTTCTTC.

This chain uses TRBV18 with TRBJ1-5; no clear D. Between the trimmed V and J ends, which lost 3 bases and 6 bases, there was a span of 3 bases. The V gene's germline CDR1 is KGHSH and CDR2 LQKENI. This CDR3 spans 11 amino acids. The chain's CDR3 is CASSPSQPQHF. The DNA of the CDR3 is TGTGCCAGCTCACCGAGTCAGCCCCAGCATTTT.

The V call is TRBV5-6, the J call TRBJ2-5; D is ambiguous. The CDR3 is made up of 12 amino acids. In germline, CDR1 is SGHDT, CDR2 YYEEEE. Trimming pared 4 bases from V and 1 base from J, leaving 5 bases between. CDR3 DNA: TGTGCCAGCAGCGGGGTCCAAGAGACCCAGTACTTC. It encodes CASSGVQETQYF.

The chain combines TRBV27 with TRBJ2-3, with 14 bases matching TRBD2. This CDR3 has 17 residues. V lost 6 bases and J lost 5; bases outside the gene matches: 10. Germline loops: CDR1 MNHEY, CDR2 SMNVEV (reference sequence). The CDR3 sequence is CASRLGGTSGSIDTQYF. CDR3 nucleotides: TGTGCCAGCAGGCTGGGGGGGACTAGCGGGAGTATAGATACGCAGTATTTT.

CDR3 loop: CASTVGQVYSGANVLTF. The CDR3 DNA is TGTGCCAGCACCGTGGGACAGGTTTACTCTGGGGCCAACGTCCTGACTTTC. The chain recombines TRBV28 with TRBJ2-6; 8 nucleotides line up with TRBD1. This CDR3 has 17 amino acids. Unmatched junction bases numbered 8, after V lost 7 bases and J lost 0 bases. Germline V gene data show CDR1 as MDHEN and CDR2 as SYDVKM.

The chain joins TRBV2 to TRBJ2-1; D is undetermined. CDR3 length: 15 residues. The germline V and J ends were trimmed by 1 base and 4 bases, with 11 bases remaining between them. The germline CDR1 and CDR2 sequences are SNHLY and FYNNEI. The CDR3 sequence: CASSEEAMPYNEQFF. CDR3 nucleotide sequence: TGTGCCAGCAGTGAAGAGGCCATGCCTTACAATGAGCAGTTCTTC. Drawing the rest from reference TRBV2 and TRBJ2-1, the complete variable domain is EPEVTQTPSHQVTQMGQEVILRCVPISNHLYFYWYRQILGQKVEFLVSFYNNEISEKSEIFDDQFSVERPDGSNFTLKIRSTKLEDSAMYFCASSEEAMPYNEQFFGPGTRLTVL.

The chain uses TRBV7-9 and TRBJ2-7; a possible D gene is TRBD2 (6 bases). In germline, CDR1 is SEHNR, CDR2 FQNEAQ (reference sequence). Trimming shortened V by 5 bases and J by 0 bases, and 11 bases separated the two germline ends. This CDR3 is built from 14 residues. CDR3 sequence: CASSRDLTSYEQYF. The CDR3 region has the DNA TGTGCCAGCAGCCGGGACTTAACCTCCTACGAGCAGTACTTC.

The sample holds one count of this clone. The J gene is TRBJ1-1, the V gene TRBV12-3 or TRBV12-4; the D gene is possibly TRBD1 (6 bases). The CDR3 length is 13 residues. V lost 3 bases, J lost 4 bases, and 9 bases lay in between. CDR3 bases: TGTGCCAGCAGTTTTATGGGGGCCACTGAAGCTTTCTTT. Its protein is CASSFMGATEAFF.

This clone has a handful of counts. This rearrangement joins TRBV5-1 to TRBJ2-1, with D unclear. Trimming stripped 5 bases from V and 4 bases from J, with 10 bases between. Germline loops: CDR1 SGHRS, CDR2 YFSETQ. The CDR3 consists of 13 residues. This CDR3 is CASRRTDYNEQFF. The CDR3 DNA reads TGCGCCAGCAGACGGACGGATTACAATGAGCAGTTCTTC.

The V and J genes are TRBV5-1 and TRBJ2-1; 7 positions match TRBD2. This CDR3 is built from 16 residues. Per the germline V gene, CDR1 is SGHRS and CDR2 is YFSETQ. V lost 0 bases and J lost 0; bases outside the gene matches: 3. CDR3 in DNA: TGCGCCAGCAGCTTGGCCGGGGGGAGCTCCTACAATGAGCAGTTCTTC. It yields the protein CASSLAGGSSYNEQFF.

This clone was detected only once. CDR3 nucleotide sequence: TGTGCCAGCGCCCCCGGGACTTTGACCGGGGAGCTGTTTTTT. It codes for CASAPGTLTGELFF. V and J are TRBV27 and TRBJ2-2; TRBD2 might be the D (6 bases). The CDR3 loop spans 14 amino acids. Germline values: CDR1 MNHEY, CDR2 SMNVEV (reference sequence). Trimming took off 8 bases at V and 5 bases at J, with 15 bases between the two ends.

V gene TRBV7-3 combines with J gene TRBJ2-7, with D possibly being TRBD2 (5 bases). The CDR3 loop spans 16 amino acids. Germline assignment: CDR1 SGHTA and CDR2 FQGTGA. Trimming left V 5 bases short and J 7 bases short, with 24 bases between. The CDR3 DNA is TGTGCCAGCAGCCCACAACCCGGGATTCTTCAAGGGGAGCAGTACTTC. It encodes CASSPQPGILQGEQYF. The full variable domain, with the rest looked up from reference TRBV7-3 and TRBJ2-7, is GAGVSQTPSNKVTEKGKYVELRCDPISGHTALYWYRQSLGQGPEFLIYFQGTGAADDSGLPNDRFFAVRPEGSVSTLKIQRTERGDSAVYLCASSPQPGILQGEQYFGPGTRLTVT.

In nucleotides, the CDR3 is TGCGCCAGCAGGCGGGGGGGCACAGATACGCAGTATTTT. Its translation is CASRRGGTDTQYF. The rearrangement joins TRBV5-1 to TRBJ2-3, with 8 bases that match TRBD2. Germline V gives CDR1 SGHRS, CDR2 YFSETQ. The CDR3 runs to 13 residues. J was trimmed by 1 base and V by 5 bases; bases with no gene match: 0.

V and J are TRBV7-8 and TRBJ1-5; D uncertain. Trimming took 7 bases from V and 2 from J, leaving 9 bases between them. The CDR3 has 13 amino acids. Germline CDR1 and CDR2: SGHVS and FQNEAQ. Here the CDR3 reads CASNQRRNQPQHF. CDR3 in DNA: TGTGCCAGCAACCAACGACGCAATCAGCCCCAGCATTTT.

The V and J genes are TRBV7-8 and TRBJ2-1, with TRBD2 matching over 11 bases. CDR3 size: 15 residues. Germline CDR1 is SGHVS and CDR2 is FQNEAQ. Trimming at V came to 5 bases and at J to 2 bases, leaving 2 bases not matched to a gene. CDR3: CASSQTSGTYNEQFF. The CDR3 DNA reads TGTGCCAGCAGCCAGACTAGCGGGACCTACAATGAGCAGTTCTTC.